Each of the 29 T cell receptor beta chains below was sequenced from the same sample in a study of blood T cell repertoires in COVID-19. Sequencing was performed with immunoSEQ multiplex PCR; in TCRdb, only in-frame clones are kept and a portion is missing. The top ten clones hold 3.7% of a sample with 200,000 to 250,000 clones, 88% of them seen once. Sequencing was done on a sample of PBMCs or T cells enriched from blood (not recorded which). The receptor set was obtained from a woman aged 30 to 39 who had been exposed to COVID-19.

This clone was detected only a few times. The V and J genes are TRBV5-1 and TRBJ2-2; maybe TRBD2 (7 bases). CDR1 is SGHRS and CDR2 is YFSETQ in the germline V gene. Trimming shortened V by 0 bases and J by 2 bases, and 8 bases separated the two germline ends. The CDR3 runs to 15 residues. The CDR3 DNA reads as TGCGCCAGCAGCTTGGCGGGGGGCAACACCGGGGAGCTGTTTTTT. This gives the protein CASSLAGGNTGELFF. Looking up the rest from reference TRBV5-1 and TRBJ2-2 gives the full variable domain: KAGVTQTPRYLIKTRGQQVTLSCSPISGHRSVSWYQQTPGQGLQFLFEYFSETQRNKGNFPGRFSGRQFSNSRSEMNVSTLELGDSALYLCASSLAGGNTGELFFGEGSRLTVL.

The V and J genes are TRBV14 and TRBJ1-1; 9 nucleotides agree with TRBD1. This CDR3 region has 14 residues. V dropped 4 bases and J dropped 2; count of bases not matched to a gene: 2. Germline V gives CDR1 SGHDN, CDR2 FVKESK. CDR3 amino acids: CASSLTGGNTEAFF. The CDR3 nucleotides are TGTGCCAGCAGCCTTACAGGGGGCAACACTGAAGCTTTCTTT.

As DNA, the CDR3 is TGTGCCAGCAGTTACCACAGGAACAATCAGCCCCAGCATTTT. Protein: CASSYHRNNQPQHF. The chain couples TRBV6-5 to TRBJ1-5; perhaps TRBD1 as D (5 bases). This CDR3 is built from 14 residues. Trimming shortened V by 2 bases and J by 3 bases, and 8 bases separated the two germline ends. Germline V CDR1 and CDR2: MNHEY, SVGAGI.

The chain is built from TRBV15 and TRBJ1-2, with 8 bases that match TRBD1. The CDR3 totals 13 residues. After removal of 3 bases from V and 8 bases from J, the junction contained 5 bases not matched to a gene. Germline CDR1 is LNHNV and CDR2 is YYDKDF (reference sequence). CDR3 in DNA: TGTGCCACCAGCAGGGACAGGGTAAAGGGCTACACCTTC. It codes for CATSRDRVKGYTF. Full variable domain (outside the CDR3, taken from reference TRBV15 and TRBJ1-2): DAMVIQNPRYQVTQFGKPVTLSCSQTLNHNVMYWYQQKSSQAPKLLFHYYDKDFNNEADTPDNFQSRRPNTSFCFLDIRSPGLGDTAMYLCATSRDRVKGYTFGSGTRLTVV.

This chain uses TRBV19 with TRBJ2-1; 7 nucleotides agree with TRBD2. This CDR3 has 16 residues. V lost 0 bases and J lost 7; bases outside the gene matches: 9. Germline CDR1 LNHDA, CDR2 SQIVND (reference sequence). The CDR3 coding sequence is TGTGCCAGTAGTATAGACGAGCGGGATCTCATGAATGAGCAGTTCTTC. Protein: CASSIDERDLMNEQFF.

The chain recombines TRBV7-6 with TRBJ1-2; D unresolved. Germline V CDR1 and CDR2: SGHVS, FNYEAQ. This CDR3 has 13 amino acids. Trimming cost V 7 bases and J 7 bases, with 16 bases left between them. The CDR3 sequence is CASTPPGEGGYTF. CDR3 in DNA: TGTGCCAGCACCCCTCCCGGGGAGGGTGGCTACACCTTC.

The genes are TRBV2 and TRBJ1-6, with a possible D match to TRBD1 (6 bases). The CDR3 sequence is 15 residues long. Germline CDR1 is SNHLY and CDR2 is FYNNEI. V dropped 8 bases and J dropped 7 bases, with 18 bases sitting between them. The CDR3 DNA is TGTGCCAGCGAGGTTTCGGGACACGGCAATTCACCCCTCCACTTT. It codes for CASEVSGHGNSPLHF.

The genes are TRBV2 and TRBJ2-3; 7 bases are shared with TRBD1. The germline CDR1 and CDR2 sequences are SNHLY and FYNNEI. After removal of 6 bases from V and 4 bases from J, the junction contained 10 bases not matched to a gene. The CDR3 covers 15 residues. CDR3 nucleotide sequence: TGTGCCAGCAGCCCCGACAGGGCTACTCCAGATACGCAGTATTTT. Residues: CASSPDRATPDTQYF.

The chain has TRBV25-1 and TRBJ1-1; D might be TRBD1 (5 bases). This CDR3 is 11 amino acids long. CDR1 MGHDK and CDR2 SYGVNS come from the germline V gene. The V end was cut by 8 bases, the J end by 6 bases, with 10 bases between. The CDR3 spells CASHQGSEAFF. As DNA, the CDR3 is TGTGCCAGCCACCAGGGATCTGAAGCTTTCTTT.

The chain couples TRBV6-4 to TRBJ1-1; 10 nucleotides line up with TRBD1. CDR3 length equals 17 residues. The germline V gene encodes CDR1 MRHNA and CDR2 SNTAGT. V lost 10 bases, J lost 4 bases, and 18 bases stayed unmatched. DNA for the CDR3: TGTGCCACCATAGACCCTCCGGGACAGGGGATAGGCACTGAAGCTTTCTTT. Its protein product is CATIDPPGQGIGTEAFF.

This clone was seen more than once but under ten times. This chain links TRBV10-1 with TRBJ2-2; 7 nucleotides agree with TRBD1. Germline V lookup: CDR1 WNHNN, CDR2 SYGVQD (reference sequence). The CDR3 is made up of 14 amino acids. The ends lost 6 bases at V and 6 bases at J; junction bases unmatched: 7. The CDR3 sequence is CASSRTGSSGELFF. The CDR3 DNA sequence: TGCGCCAGCAGCAGGACAGGTAGTTCCGGGGAGCTGTTTTTT.

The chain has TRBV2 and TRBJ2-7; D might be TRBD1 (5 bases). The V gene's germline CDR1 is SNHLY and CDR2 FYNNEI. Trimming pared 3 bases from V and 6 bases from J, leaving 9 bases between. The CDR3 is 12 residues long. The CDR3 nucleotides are TGTGCCAGCAGTGACGTGGGGCCCGAGCAGTACTTC. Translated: CASSDVGPEQYF.

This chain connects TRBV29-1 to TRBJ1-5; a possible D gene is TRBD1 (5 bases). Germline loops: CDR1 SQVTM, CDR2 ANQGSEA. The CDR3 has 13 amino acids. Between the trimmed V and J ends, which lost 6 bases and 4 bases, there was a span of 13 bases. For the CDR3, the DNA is TGCAGCGTAGCTATTTCAGGGAATCAGCCCCAGCATTTT. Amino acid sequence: CSVAISGNQPQHF.

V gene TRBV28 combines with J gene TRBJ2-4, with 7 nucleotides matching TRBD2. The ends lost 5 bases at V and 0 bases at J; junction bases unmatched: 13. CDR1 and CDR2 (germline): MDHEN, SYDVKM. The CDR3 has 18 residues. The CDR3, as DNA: TGTGCCAGCAGTCGATCCGTTCGACTAGCCCAAGCCAAAAACATTCAGTACTTC. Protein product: CASSRSVRLAQAKNIQYF.

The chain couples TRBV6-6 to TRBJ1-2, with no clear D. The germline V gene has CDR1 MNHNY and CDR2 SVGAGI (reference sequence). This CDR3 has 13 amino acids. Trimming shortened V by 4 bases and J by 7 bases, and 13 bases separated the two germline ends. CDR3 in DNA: TGTGCCAGCAGTTCGCGATTAGGACTTGGCTACACCTTC. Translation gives CASSSRLGLGYTF.

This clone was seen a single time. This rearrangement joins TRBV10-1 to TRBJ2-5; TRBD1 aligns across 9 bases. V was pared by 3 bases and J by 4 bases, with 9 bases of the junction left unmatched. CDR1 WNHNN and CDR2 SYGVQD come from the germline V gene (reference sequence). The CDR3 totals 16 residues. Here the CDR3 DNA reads TGCGCCAGCAGTGAATTCGGGACAGGGTTCGGAGAGACCCAGTACTTC. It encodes CASSEFGTGFGETQYF.

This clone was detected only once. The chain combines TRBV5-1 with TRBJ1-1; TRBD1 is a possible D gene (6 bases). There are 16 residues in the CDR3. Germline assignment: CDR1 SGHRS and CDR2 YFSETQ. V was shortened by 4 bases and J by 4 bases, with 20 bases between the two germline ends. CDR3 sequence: CASSLEPGRGITEAFF. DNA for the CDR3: TGCGCCAGCAGCCTTGAACCCGGCAGGGGTATCACTGAAGCTTTCTTT.

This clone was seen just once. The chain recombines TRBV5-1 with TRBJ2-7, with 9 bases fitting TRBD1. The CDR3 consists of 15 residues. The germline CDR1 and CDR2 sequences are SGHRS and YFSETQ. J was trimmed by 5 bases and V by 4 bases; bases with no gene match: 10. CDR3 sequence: CASSVSGQGINEQYF. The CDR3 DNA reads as TGCGCCAGCAGCGTCTCCGGACAGGGGATAAACGAGCAGTACTTC.

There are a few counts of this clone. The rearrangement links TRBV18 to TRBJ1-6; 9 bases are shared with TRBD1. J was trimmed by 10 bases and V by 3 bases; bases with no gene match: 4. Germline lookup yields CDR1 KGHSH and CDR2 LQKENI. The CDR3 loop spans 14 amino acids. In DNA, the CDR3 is TGTGCCAGCTCACCGGGGACAGGGTCCTCACCCCTCCACTTT. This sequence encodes CASSPGTGSSPLHF. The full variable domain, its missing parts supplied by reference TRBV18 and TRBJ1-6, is NAGVMQNPRHLVRRRGQEARLRCSPMKGHSHVYWYRQLPEEGLKFMVYLQKENIIDESGMPKERFSAEFPKEGPSILRIQQVVRGDSAAYFCASSPGTGSSPLHFGNGTRLTVT.

DNA of the CDR3: TGTGCCAGCAGCTTAGATCCAGGGGTAAATGGCTACACCTTC. Residues: CASSLDPGVNGYTF. This chain joins TRBV11-1 and TRBJ1-2, with D perhaps TRBD1 (6 bases). Germline V lookup: CDR1 SGHAT, CDR2 FQDESV (reference sequence). Trimming cost V 1 base and J 6 bases, with 12 bases left between them. The CDR3 runs to 14 residues.

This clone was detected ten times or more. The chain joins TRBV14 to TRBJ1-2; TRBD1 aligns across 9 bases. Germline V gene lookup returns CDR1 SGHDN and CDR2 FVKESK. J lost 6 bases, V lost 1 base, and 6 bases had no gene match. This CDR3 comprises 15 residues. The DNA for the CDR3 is TGTGCCAGCAGCCAAGTGGACAGGGGAGGTGATGGCTACACCTTC. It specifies CASSQVDRGGDGYTF.

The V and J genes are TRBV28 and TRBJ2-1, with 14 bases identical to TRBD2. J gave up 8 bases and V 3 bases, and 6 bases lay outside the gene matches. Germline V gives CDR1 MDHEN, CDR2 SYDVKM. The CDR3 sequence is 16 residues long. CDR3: CASSFPWTSGRYEQFF. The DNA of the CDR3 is TGTGCCAGCAGTTTCCCTTGGACTAGCGGGAGGTATGAGCAGTTCTTC.

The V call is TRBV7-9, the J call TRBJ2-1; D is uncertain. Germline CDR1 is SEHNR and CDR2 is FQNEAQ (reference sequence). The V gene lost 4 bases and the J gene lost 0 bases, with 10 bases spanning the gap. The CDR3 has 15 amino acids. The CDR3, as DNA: TGTGCCAGCAGCTATGTCAATAGCTCCTACAATGAGCAGTTCTTC. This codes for CASSYVNSSYNEQFF.

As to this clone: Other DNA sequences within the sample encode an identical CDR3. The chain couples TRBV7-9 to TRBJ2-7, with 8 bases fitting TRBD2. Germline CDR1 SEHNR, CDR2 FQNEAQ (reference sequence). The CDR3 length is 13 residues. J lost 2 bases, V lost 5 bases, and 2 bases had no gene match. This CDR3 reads CASSGTRAYEQYF. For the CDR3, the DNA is TGTGCCAGCAGCGGGACTAGGGCCTACGAGCAGTACTTC.

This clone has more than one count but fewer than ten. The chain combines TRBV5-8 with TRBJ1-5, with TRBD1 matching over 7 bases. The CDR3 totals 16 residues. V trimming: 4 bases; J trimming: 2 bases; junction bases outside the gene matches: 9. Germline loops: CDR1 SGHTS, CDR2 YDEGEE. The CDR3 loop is CASSLGLGTGNQPQHF. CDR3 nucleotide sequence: TGTGCCAGCAGCCTTGGGCTTGGGACAGGCAATCAGCCCCAGCATTTT.

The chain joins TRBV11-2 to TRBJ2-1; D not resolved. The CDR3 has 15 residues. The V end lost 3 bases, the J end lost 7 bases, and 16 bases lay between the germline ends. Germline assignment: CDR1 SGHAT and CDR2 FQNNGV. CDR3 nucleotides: TGTGCCAGCAGCTTGTCTACCGACGTCAGGAATGAGCAGTTCTTC. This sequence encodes CASSLSTDVRNEQFF.

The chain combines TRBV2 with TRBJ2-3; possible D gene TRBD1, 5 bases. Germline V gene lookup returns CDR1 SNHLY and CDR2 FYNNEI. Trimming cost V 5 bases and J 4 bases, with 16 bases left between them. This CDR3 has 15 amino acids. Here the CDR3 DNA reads TGTGCCAGCAGTTTAGGGGTCGGACCGTCAGATACGCAGTATTTT. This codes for CASSLGVGPSDTQYF.

The CDR3 bases are TGTGCCAGCTCACCAGTCGGTACAGGGCCGCCTCCCCAGCATTTT. Its translation is CASSPVGTGPPPQHF. The chain uses TRBV18 and TRBJ1-5, with a tentative D call TRBD1 (6 bases). The CDR3 loop spans 15 amino acids. Looked up from germline, CDR1 is KGHSH and CDR2 is LQKENI. Trimming left V 2 bases short and J 10 bases short, with 18 bases between.

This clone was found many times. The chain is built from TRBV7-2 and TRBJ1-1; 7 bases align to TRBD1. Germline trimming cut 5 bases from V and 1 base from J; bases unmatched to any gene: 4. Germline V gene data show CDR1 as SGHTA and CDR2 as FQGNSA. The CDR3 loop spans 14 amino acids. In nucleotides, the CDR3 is TGTGCCAGCAGCCTATGGACAGGGAACACTGAAGCTTTCTTT. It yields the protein CASSLWTGNTEAFF.